The rows below give T cell receptor beta chains drawn from one sample of a study of immune evolution from preneoplasia to lung adenocarcinoma. Sequencing used immunoSEQ multiplex PCR; TCRdb keeps in-frame clones, though not all of them. The data hold roughly 2,000 clones, with approximately 83% observed a single time. Input material: FFPE adjacent normal lung tissue. The source of these receptors is a person aged 70 to 85 with lung adenocarcinoma. Both conserved end residues are part of each CDR3. The D gene is left open where the match is weak. Clone size is stated in some rows and not others, as once, few, many or a class when expanded.

>TRBV29-1|TRBJ2-1|.|TRBD1
CSGVAGGNEQFF
TGCAGCGGGGTGGCAGGGGGAAATGAGCAGTTCTTC
>TRBV4-1|TRBJ2-5|once|TRBD1
CASSIGTGQNPQIAQYF
TGCGCCAGCAGCATAGGGACAGGACAGAACCCCCAAATTGCCCAGTACTTC
>TRBV25-1|TRBJ1-1|.|.
CASSESAGRDTEAFF
TGTGCCAGCAGTGAATCGGCAGGGAGGGACACTGAAGCTTTCTTT
>TRBV7-9|TRBJ1-2|.|TRBD1
CASSLGRGFGYTF
TGTGCCAGCAGCTTAGGCAGGGGGTTTGGCTACACCTTC
>TRBV11-3|TRBJ2-5|.|TRBD2
CASFKGLAGVETQYF
TGTGCCAGCTTCAAGGGGCTAGCGGGGGTGGAAACCCAGTACTTC
>TRBV11-2|TRBJ1-1|.|.
CASSLGDFLNTEAFF
TGTGCCAGCAGCTTAGGGGATTTTTTGAACACTGAAGCTTTCTTT
>TRBV30|TRBJ1-1|.|.
CAWRGDLNTEAFF
TGTGCCTGGAGAGGGGACTTGAACACTGAAGCTTTCTTT
>TRBV7-3|TRBJ2-3|once|.
CASSSPGKSSTDTQYF
TGTGCCAGCAGCTCACCGGGGAAATCTAGCACAGATACGCAGTATTTT
>TRBV7-2|TRBJ2-7|.|.
CASSSSGQTSYEQYF
TGTGCCAGCAGCTCCAGCGGGCAAACGTCCTACGAGCAGTACTTC
>TRBV7-9|TRBJ2-5|.|.
CASSLEIGLKETQYF
TGTGCCAGCAGCTTAGAAATCGGGCTGAAAGAGACCCAGTACTTC
>TRBV27|TRBJ2-5|.|.
CASSPTAETQYF
TGTGCCAGCAGTCCCACGGCCGAGACCCAGTACTTC
>TRBV7-9|TRBJ2-7|.|TRBD2
CASSLGPGLAGGSAYEQYF
TGTGCCAGCAGCTTAGGCCCGGGACTAGCGGGGGGGTCCGCCTACGAGCAGTACTTC
>TRBV9|TRBJ2-1|.|TRBD1
CASSSRDRGYEQFF
TGTGCCAGCAGCAGCCGGGACAGGGGTTATGAGCAGTTCTTC
>TRBV11-3|TRBJ2-5|few|TRBD2
CASSPRGGAETQYF
TGTGCCAGCAGCCCTCGGGGGGGCGCAGAGACCCAGTACTTC
>TRBV15|TRBJ2-5|.|.
CATTSSGTPPETQYF
TGTGCCACCACTTCATCCGGGACCCCGCCGGAGACCCAGTACTTC
>TRBV6-1|TRBJ1-1|.|TRBD1
CASRTTGQTEAFF
TGTGCCAGCAGGACGACAGGGCAAACTGAAGCTTTCTTT
>TRBV7-9|TRBJ2-1|.|TRBD2
CASSLQIAGGSDEQFF
TGTGCCAGCAGCCTGCAAATAGCGGGAGGGAGCGATGAGCAGTTCTTC
>TRBV4-3|TRBJ2-4|.|.
CANSQDPGMGWGNIQYF
TGCGCCAACAGCCAAGACCCAGGGATGGGTTGGGGCAACATTCAGTACTTC
>TRBV18|TRBJ1-3|.|TRBD1
CASSPFPGGSGNTIYF
TGTGCCAGCTCACCATTTCCAGGGGGCTCTGGAAACACCATATATTTT
>TRBV29-1|TRBJ2-7|.|.
CSVEVQASEQYF
TGCAGCGTTGAAGTGCAGGCGAGCGAGCAGTACTTC